This paragraph reports one T cell receptor (beta chain). The data belong to a study of radiation and T cells in renal cell carcinoma. Study-level background: Nephrectomy followed 15 Gy stereotactic body radiation by 4 weeks.

The time point is: baseline pretreatment blood. Treatment noted: 15 Gy SBRT to primary tumor, nephrectomy 4 weeks later. Serial blood draws occurred at baseline and 2 and 4 weeks post-SBRT. This CDR3 has 15 amino acids. The germline V gene encodes CDR1 SNHLY and CDR2 FYNNEI. V was pared by 5 bases and J by 0 bases, with 13 bases between. Measured with immunoSEQ multiplex PCR; TCRdb has only the in-frame clones, and not every one. The sample lists 150,000 or so clones, roughly 84% occurring once. The sequenced sample was blood, obtained from a patient whose treatment included radiotherapy and nephrectomy. The source is a woman between 45 and 60 years old with renal cell carcinoma. This chain links TRBV2 with TRBJ1-1; maybe TRBD1 (5 bases). CDR3 protein: CASSFGHPMNTEAFF. CDR3 nucleotides: TGTGCCAGCAGTTTTGGACACCCCATGAACACTGAAGCTTTCTTT.